The 27 T cell receptor beta chains reported below all come from one sample, sequenced in a study of PD-1 blockade in mismatch repair-deficient tumors. Repertoires were generated with immunoSEQ multiplex PCR, while TCRdb's copy carries only in-frame clones and drops some. Here the sample spans more than 15,000 clones, more than 65% being singletons. The sequences come from PBMCs, collected 4 weeks after starting pembrolizumab. Receptors originate from an adult with mismatch repair-deficient cancer.

This rearrangement joins TRBV11-3 to TRBJ1-1, with 7 bases matching TRBD1. The CDR3 runs 13 residues. Germline V lookup: CDR1 SGHNT, CDR2 YENEEA. V was clipped by 3 bases and J by 4 bases; unmatched bases: 2. This chain's CDR3 is CASSFGQATEAFF. The CDR3 DNA follows: TGTGCCAGCAGCTTCGGACAGGCCACTGAAGCTTTCTTT. Filled out from reference TRBV11-3 and TRBJ1-1, the complete variable domain reads EAGVVQSPRYKIIEKKQPVAFWCNPISGHNTLYWYLQNLGQGPELLIRYENEEAVDDSQLPKDRFSAERLKGVDSTLKIQPAELGDSAVYLCASSFGQATEAFFGQGTRLTVV.

V is TRBV19 and J is TRBJ2-2; D is perhaps TRBD1 (5 bases). The CDR3 runs 14 residues. CDR1 and CDR2 (germline): LNHDA, SQIVND (reference sequence). Trimming took 4 bases from V and 0 from J, leaving 6 bases between them. As DNA, the CDR3 is TGTGCCAGTAGTACAGGGACGAACACCGGGGAGCTGTTTTTT. Protein sequence: CASSTGTNTGELFF.

In DNA, the CDR3 is TGCAGTGCAGGGGTTAATTCACCCCTCCACTTT. Its translation: CSAGVNSPLHF. This chain joins TRBV20-1 and TRBJ1-6; D perhaps matches TRBD1 (5 bases). Germline CDR1 is DFQATT and CDR2 is SNEGSKA (reference sequence). The CDR3 is 11 amino acids. V was trimmed by 6 bases and J by 6 bases, leaving 6 bases between them.

The chain links TRBV6-5 to TRBJ2-5; D may be TRBD2 (5 bases). TRBJ2-7 matches the DNA end more closely, so the J call is doubtful. The length of the CDR3 is 13 residues. Germline V gene sequence: CDR1 MNHEY, CDR2 SVGAGI. The CDR3 region is CASSYFRDYEQYF. The CDR3 DNA follows: TGTGCCAGCAGTTACTTCCGGGACTACGAGCAGTACTTC.

This chain uses TRBV6-6 with TRBJ1-6; maybe TRBD1 (5 bases). This CDR3 has 14 amino acids. The germline CDR1 and CDR2 sequences are MNHNY and SVGAGI (reference sequence). V lost 6 bases to trimming and J lost 2 bases, with 8 bases between them. The CDR3 sequence: CASSGGAYNSPLHF. The DNA for the CDR3 is TGTGCCAGCAGCGGGGGGGCCTATAATTCACCCCTCCACTTT.

The J gene is TRBJ1-5, the V gene TRBV5-8, with 11 bases lining up with TRBD1. The trim removed 4 bases at V and 3 bases at J, leaving 6 bases unmatched. The CDR3 has 16 residues. Germline values: CDR1 SGHTS, CDR2 YDEGEE. CDR3 nucleotides: TGTGCCAGCAGCATAGGGACAGGGGGACCCAATCAGCCCCAGCATTTT. This codes for CASSIGTGGPNQPQHF.

The rearrangement joins TRBV7-9 to TRBJ1-1; the match to TRBD1 covers 8 bases. Looked up from germline, CDR1 is SEHNR and CDR2 is FQNEAQ (reference sequence). V lost 4 bases and J lost 2; bases outside the gene matches: 3. This CDR3 comprises 14 residues. CDR3 amino acids: CASSWTGPNTEAFF. Here the CDR3 DNA reads TGTGCCAGCAGCTGGACAGGGCCTAACACTGAAGCTTTCTTT. The full variable domain, rest sourced from reference TRBV7-9 and TRBJ1-1, is DTGVSQNPRHKITKRGQNVTFRCDPISEHNRLYWYRQTLGQGPEFLTYFQNEAQLEKSRLLSDRFSAERPKGSFSTLEIQRTEQGDSAMYLCASSWTGPNTEAFFGQGTRLTVV.

This clone showed up just once. The chain uses TRBV9 and TRBJ2-2, with TRBD2 matching 7 bases. J lost 5 bases, V lost 4 bases, and 11 bases had no gene match. In germline, CDR1 is SGDLS, CDR2 YYNGEE. This CDR3 comprises 16 residues. The DNA for the CDR3 is TGTGCCAGCAGCCCAAATGCGGGAGAAATAACCGGGGAGCTGTTTTTT. This encodes CASSPNAGEITGELFF.

The chain links TRBV29-1 to TRBJ1-4; the D gene is possibly TRBD1 (5 bases). Germline loops: CDR1 SQVTM, CDR2 ANQGSEA. This CDR3 is 13 amino acids long. With 3 bases removed from V and 6 bases from J, the gap between germline ends came to 11 bases. The CDR3 region is CSVEGGADEKLFF. The CDR3 DNA is TGCAGCGTTGAGGGTGGGGCAGATGAAAAACTGTTTTTT.

The V gene is TRBV6-1, the J gene TRBJ1-3; D is possibly TRBD1 (5 bases). Germline values: CDR1 MNHNS, CDR2 SASEGT. The CDR3 length is 15 residues. V lost 7 bases and J lost 0, with 13 bases in between. DNA of the CDR3: TGTGCCAGCAATATTGCGGGACTCTCTGGAAACACCATATATTTT. Translated, it gives CASNIAGLSGNTIYF.

V is TRBV10-3 and J is TRBJ2-3, with 14 bases aligning to TRBD2. Trimming cost V 8 bases and J 1 base; bases outside gene matches: 5. Germline CDR1 ENHRY, CDR2 SYGVKD. The CDR3 totals 16 residues. The CDR3 nucleotides are TGTGCCATCGGGGGGGGACTAGCGGGAGGCACAGATACGCAGTATTTT. It specifies CAIGGGLAGGTDTQYF.

The chain recombines TRBV2 with TRBJ1-5; D possibly corresponds to TRBD1 (6 bases). The CDR3 has 12 residues. Germline CDR1 and CDR2: SNHLY and FYNNEI. Trimming cost V 2 bases and J 9 bases, with 8 bases left between them. This chain's CDR3 is CASSEQGGPQHF. CDR3 coding DNA: TGTGCCAGCAGTGAACAAGGGGGGCCCCAGCATTTT.

This clone was observed a single time. This chain links TRBV7-2 with TRBJ2-7; the match to TRBD1 covers 7 bases. CDR3 length: 15 residues. Germline CDR1 SGHTA, CDR2 FQGNSA. V lost 1 base to trimming and J lost 1 base; unmatched junction nucleotides: 4. CDR3 nucleotide sequence: TGTGCCAGCAGCTTAGGAGGGGGCCAATCCTACGAGCAGTACTTC. Translation: CASSLGGGQSYEQYF.

This clone was seen only once. J is TRBJ1-3 and V is TRBV18; possibly TRBD1 for D (5 bases). The length of the CDR3 is 17 residues. The ends were cut back, 2 bases at V and 0 bases at J, with 14 bases in the middle. CDR1 KGHSH and CDR2 LQKENI come from the germline V gene. CDR3 DNA sequence: TGTGCCAGCTCACCAACCGGGACTCCCAGCTCTGGAAACACCATATATTTT. Amino acid sequence: CASSPTGTPSSGNTIYF.

This sequence joins TRBV2 and TRBJ2-7, with a tentative D call TRBD2 (5 bases). Germline V gene sequence: CDR1 SNHLY, CDR2 FYNNEI. The CDR3 consists of 14 residues. Trimming cost V 5 bases and J 5 bases, with 16 bases left between them. CDR3 residues: CASSSLPGENEQYF. For the CDR3, the DNA is TGTGCCAGCAGTTCTCTCCCCGGGGAAAACGAGCAGTACTTC. The full variable domain, with the rest looked up from reference TRBV2 and TRBJ2-7, is EPEVTQTPSHQVTQMGQEVILRCVPISNHLYFYWYRQILGQKVEFLVSFYNNEISEKSEIFDDQFSVERPDGSNFTLKIRSTKLEDSAMYFCASSSLPGENEQYFGPGTRLTVT.

V is TRBV27 and J is TRBJ2-1; 13 nucleotides align to TRBD2. Trimming cost V 6 bases and J 8 bases; bases outside gene matches: 7. Germline V gene lookup returns CDR1 MNHEY and CDR2 SMNVEV (reference sequence). This CDR3 comprises 15 residues. This CDR3 is CASRLAGGPNHEQFF. As DNA, the CDR3 is TGTGCCAGCAGACTAGCGGGAGGGCCGAACCATGAGCAGTTCTTC.

The gene calls are TRBV7-2 and TRBJ2-1, with 11 nucleotides matching TRBD2. Germline V gene data show CDR1 as SGHTA and CDR2 as FQGNSA. The CDR3 consists of 18 residues. V dropped 5 bases and J dropped 2; count of bases not matched to a gene: 11. CDR3 protein: CASSRIAGGPQAYNEQFF. The CDR3 DNA follows: TGTGCCAGCAGCCGGATAGCGGGAGGGCCGCAGGCCTACAATGAGCAGTTCTTC.

The genes are TRBV27 and TRBJ1-2; 9 bases map to TRBD1. The CDR3 sequence is 14 residues long. J gave up 3 bases and V 5 bases, and 4 bases lay outside the gene matches. Germline values: CDR1 MNHEY, CDR2 SMNVEV (reference sequence). CDR3 sequence reads: CASSQGQGYYGYTF. For the CDR3, the DNA is TGTGCCAGCAGTCAAGGACAGGGGTACTATGGCTACACCTTC.

The J gene is TRBJ1-3, the V gene TRBV7-9, with D perhaps TRBD1 (5 bases). Trimming left V 2 bases short and J 2 bases short, with 13 bases between. Germline assignment: CDR1 SEHNR and CDR2 FQNEAQ (reference sequence). The CDR3 contains 16 residues. The CDR3 protein is CASSLLVGGAGNTIYF. CDR3 DNA sequence: TGTGCCAGCAGCTTACTTGTAGGAGGGGCTGGAAACACCATATATTTT.

The chain links TRBV28 to TRBJ2-5; no definite D call. The germline V gene has CDR1 MDHEN and CDR2 SYDVKM. The length of the CDR3 is 14 residues. Trimming shortened V by 6 bases and J by 5 bases, and 16 bases separated the two germline ends. CDR3: CASSPVPVRETQYF. The CDR3 nucleotides read TGTGCCAGCAGCCCCGTCCCTGTGCGGGAGACCCAGTACTTC.

This clone has just one count. The gene calls are TRBV18 and TRBJ1-1; the D is unclear. The CDR3 contains 15 residues. Germline loops: CDR1 KGHSH, CDR2 LQKENI. Trimming took off 6 bases at V and 0 bases at J, with 14 bases between the two ends. For the CDR3, the DNA is TGTGCCAGCTCCCCTCCGTCGGTCATGAACACTGAAGCTTTCTTT. Translation: CASSPPSVMNTEAFF.

V usage is TRBV28 and J usage is TRBJ1-6; D gene uncertain. Germline loops: CDR1 MDHEN, CDR2 SYDVKM. The V gene lost 2 bases and the J gene lost 10 bases, with 12 bases spanning the gap. This CDR3 region has 14 residues. The CDR3 is CASSLHAGRSPLHF. The CDR3 DNA is TGTGCCAGCAGTTTACACGCGGGCAGGTCACCCCTCCACTTT.

The chain couples TRBV19 to TRBJ2-1; D is perhaps TRBD2 (6 bases). This CDR3 contains 14 residues. V was shortened by 1 base and J by 3 bases, with 7 bases between the two germline ends. Germline values: CDR1 LNHDA, CDR2 SQIVND (reference sequence). CDR3 coding DNA: TGTGCCAGTAGTATAGGACTAGGCTACAATGAGCAGTTCTTC. It encodes CASSIGLGYNEQFF.

The sample holds a few counts of this clone. The chain joins TRBV4-1 to TRBJ2-7, with D hard to call. This CDR3 contains 13 residues. Germline V gives CDR1 MGHRA, CDR2 YSYEKL. Deletions cut 3 bases from V and 3 bases from J, with 9 bases between. The CDR3: CASSQRDRYEQYF. In DNA form, the CDR3 reads TGCGCCAGCAGCCAGCGTGATCGCTACGAGCAGTACTTC.

This clone has only one observation. One end of the junction does not line up with germline, which may come from a read error. The rearrangement uses TRBV19 and TRBJ2-2; D possibly corresponds to TRBD2 (5 bases). From germline, CDR1 is LNHDA and CDR2 SQIVND (reference sequence). The CDR3 length is 15 residues. CDR3 sequence reads: CATDTGSARTGELLF. The CDR3 nucleotides are TGTGCCACCGATACGGGCAGCGCGCGAACCGGGGAGCTGCTTTTT.

This rearrangement joins TRBV5-4 to TRBJ1-2; D is possibly TRBD1 (5 bases). CDR3 length: 15 amino acids. Germline CDR1 SGHNT, CDR2 YYREEE (reference sequence). Trimming removed 4 bases at V and 7 bases at J, with 20 bases between. CDR3 DNA sequence: TGTGCCAGCAGCCATGTTTCGGCAGGGATGGGTGGCTACACCTTC. Residues: CASSHVSAGMGGYTF.

This clone has a single count. The V gene is TRBV30, the J gene TRBJ2-1; D remains ambiguous. The CDR3 consists of 13 residues. V was clipped by 3 bases and J by 5 bases, with 11 bases between them. Germline values: CDR1 GTSNPN, CDR2 SVGIG (reference sequence). The CDR3 DNA reads as TGTGCCTGGAGGGAGCCAGCCAACAATGAGCAGTTCTTC. This codes for CAWREPANNEQFF.